This T cell receptor (beta chain) was identified during a study of T cells in women clearing cervical HPV infection. Study-level findings and limits: Repertoire richness, not evenness, was significantly elevated in CIN3+ cases versus controls.

The V gene lost 3 bases and the J gene lost 6 bases, with 7 bases spanning the gap. In germline, CDR1 is MNHNS, CDR2 SASEGT. This CDR3 region has 12 residues. Average input was around 1,200 ng genomic DNA for immunoSEQ TCR beta CDR3 amplification. This table comes from immunoSEQ multiplex PCR, and its TCRdb copy is limited to in-frame clones, with some not included. This sample's table has some 43,000 clones. Of note for this clone: The antigen is not known. The CDR3 end lies 3 residues beyond the end of the read and is filled in from the germline J gene.

This rearrangement joins TRBV6-1 to TRBJ2-3; D not certain. This clonotype originated in a woman aged 18 to 75 with a cervical HPV16 infection that either progressed to CIN3+ or cleared (not recorded which). The sample consisted of blood buffy coat. CDR3: CASSELLDTQYF. CDR3 DNA (partial): TGTGCCAGCAGTGAGCTACTCGATACG.